A selection of T cell receptor beta chains follows, all from one sample in a study of CD8 T cells in Susac syndrome. One entry per CDR3 protein results from TCRdb running MiXCR on the immunoSEQ multiplex PCR reads. The profile shows about 180,000 distinct CDR3 sequences, about 95% of them singletons. Sequencing was performed on CD8+ T cells from PBMCs. The receptors were gathered from a human donor with multiple sclerosis. Both conserved end residues are part of each CDR3. A D gene is named only where the DNA matches it firmly. Size tells how often a clone was seen (once, few, many) or the class of an expanded clone, and some rows leave it out.

clone_size: -; d_call: TRBD1; j_call: TRBJ2-5; v_call: TRBV11-2; cdr3_nt: TGTGCCAGCAGAACAAGGGACAGCCCCCACGAGACCCAGTACTTC; cdr3_aa: CASRTRDSPHETQYF
clone_size: -; d_call: -; j_call: TRBJ2-1; v_call: TRBV20-1; cdr3_nt: TGCAGTGCTAGACAAGTGCAGGTTAACAATGAGCAGTTCTTC; cdr3_aa: CSARQVQVNNEQFF
clone_size: -; d_call: TRBD2; j_call: TRBJ2-7; v_call: TRBV29-1; cdr3_nt: TGCAGCGTTGTATTAGCGGGAGCTGGGGGCGAGCAGTACTTC; cdr3_aa: CSVVLAGAGGEQYF
clone_size: -; d_call: TRBD1; j_call: TRBJ1-2; v_call: TRBV29-1; cdr3_nt: TGCAGCGTGCGACAGGGGGTTGGCTACACCTTC; cdr3_aa: CSVRQGVGYTF
clone_size: -; d_call: TRBD1; j_call: TRBJ2-7; v_call: TRBV11-2; cdr3_nt: TGTGCCAGCAGCTTAGGGTTCCGCAGGGGGAGCTCCTACGAGCAGTACTTC; cdr3_aa: CASSLGFRRGSSYEQYF
clone_size: -; d_call: -; j_call: TRBJ2-3; v_call: TRBV20-1; cdr3_nt: TGCAGTGCTCCCAACTGGGAGGAAGGGGCGCATACGCAGTATTTT; cdr3_aa: CSAPNWEEGAHTQYF
clone_size: once; d_call: TRBD2; j_call: TRBJ2-1; v_call: TRBV19; cdr3_nt: TGTGCCAGTAGTGACTCCCTAGCGGGGGGGCCGGGCGAGCAGTTCTTC; cdr3_aa: CASSDSLAGGPGEQFF
clone_size: -; d_call: -; j_call: TRBJ2-7; v_call: TRBV3-1; cdr3_nt: TGTGCCAGCAGCCAAAGAGGCGGCCCTTCTCTGTTGCAGCAGTACTTC; cdr3_aa: CASSQRGGPSLLQQYF
clone_size: -; d_call: -; j_call: TRBJ1-1; v_call: TRBV14; cdr3_nt: TGTGCCAGCAGCCACAGGGTTTTGAACACTGAAGCTTTCTTT; cdr3_aa: CASSHRVLNTEAFF
clone_size: -; d_call: -; j_call: TRBJ1-1; v_call: TRBV15; cdr3_nt: TGTGCCACCAGCAGAGTTCATAACACTGAAGCTTTCTTT; cdr3_aa: CATSRVHNTEAFF
clone_size: -; d_call: -; j_call: TRBJ1-5; v_call: TRBV28; cdr3_nt: TGTGCCAGCAGTTACGAAGGGACGAATCAGCCCCAGCATTTT; cdr3_aa: CASSYEGTNQPQHF
clone_size: -; d_call: -; j_call: TRBJ1-2; v_call: TRBV4-1; cdr3_nt: TGCGCCAGCAGCCAAGAGGAGGGAGGAGATTATGGCTACACCTTC; cdr3_aa: CASSQEEGGDYGYTF
clone_size: -; d_call: TRBD2; j_call: TRBJ2-5; v_call: TRBV15; cdr3_nt: TGTGCCACCAGCAGGGGACTAGCGGGGAAATCGAGCCTCCAAGAGACCCAGTACTTC; cdr3_aa: CATSRGLAGKSSLQETQYF
clone_size: once; d_call: -; j_call: TRBJ1-1; v_call: TRBV7-6; cdr3_nt: TGTGCCAGCAGCTCGGCTGGGGGAAACACTGAAGCTTTCTTT; cdr3_aa: CASSSAGGNTEAFF
clone_size: -; d_call: TRBD1; j_call: TRBJ2-5; v_call: TRBV3-1; cdr3_nt: TGTGCCAGCAGCCAAGACCCAGAGGGGGCTGGGGAGACCCAGTACTTC; cdr3_aa: CASSQDPEGAGETQYF
clone_size: -; d_call: TRBD2; j_call: TRBJ2-7; v_call: TRBV11-2; cdr3_nt: TGTGCCAGCAGCTTAACGCGGGAGACTAAAGAGCAGTACTTC; cdr3_aa: CASSLTRETKEQYF
clone_size: -; d_call: -; j_call: TRBJ2-1; v_call: TRBV3-1; cdr3_nt: TGTGCCACCAATCCGGGACTCACCTACAATGAGCAGTTCTTC; cdr3_aa: CATNPGLTYNEQFF
clone_size: -; d_call: -; j_call: TRBJ2-1; v_call: TRBV5-1; cdr3_nt: TGCGCCAGCAGCTTTGCGGGGGCTGCCTACAATGAGCAGTTCTTC; cdr3_aa: CASSFAGAAYNEQFF